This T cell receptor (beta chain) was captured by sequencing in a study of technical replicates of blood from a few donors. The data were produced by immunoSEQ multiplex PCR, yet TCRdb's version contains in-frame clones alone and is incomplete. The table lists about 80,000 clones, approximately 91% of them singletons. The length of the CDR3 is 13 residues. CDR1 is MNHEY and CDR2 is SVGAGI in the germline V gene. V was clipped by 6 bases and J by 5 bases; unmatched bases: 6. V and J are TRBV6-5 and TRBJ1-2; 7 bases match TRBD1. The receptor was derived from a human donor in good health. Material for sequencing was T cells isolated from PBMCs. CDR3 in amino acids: CASSPRTGYGYTF. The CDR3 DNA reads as TGTGCCAGCAGCCCTAGGACAGGTTATGGCTACACCTTC.